This entry is about one TCR beta chain. At least ten counts were recorded for this clonotype. What this receptor recognizes is not known. Per-base qualities were not stored, and no clone one base away is much larger. To synthesize cDNA, template-switch 5'RACE was performed with a primer carrying a 10-nucleotide random unique molecular identifier so that each TCR transcript was tagged. Every sequencing run yielded over 160 million TCR-beta sequences covering 15-18 subjects. The RNeasy kit was used for extraction of total RNA. Using the KAPA Real-time Library Amplification kit, TCR-beta VDJ regions were amplified with primers for the TCR constant region and the 5'RACE anchor. Sample indexes and Illumina adaptors were added in a first PCR, and a second PCR then increased library yield. The roughly 650 bp TCR product was size-selected on a 2% E-gel SizeSelection system after Ampure bead purification. Before pooling, libraries had their quality checked on a Bioanalyzer, their concentration measured with Qubit, and their quantity determined with the Kapa Library Quantification kit. An Illumina HiSeq 2500 was used to sequence the libraries paired-end at 2 x 150 bp. To increase sequence diversity, roughly 25-31% phiX was spiked into each library pool. The published analysis was carried out like this. The quality-filtered reads were processed with the UMI-based MiGEC pipeline, whose error correction step removed more than 80% of the raw TCR sequences. IMGT germline references were used for alignment of VDJ genes, and clonotypes were defined by a unique CDR3 amino acid sequence together with V-J genes. Clonal expansion, Shannon diversity and CDR3 relatedness (CalcPairwiseDistances, ClusterSamples) were evaluated with VDJtools, and phylogenetic trees were built with CLCbio workbench. Expanded clones were defined as having at least 8 unique UMIs, based on coefficient-of-variation modelling across technical triplicates. Starting from the raw public reads, TCRdb applied fastp trimming at Q25, assembled clones with MiXCR and retained in-frame beta chains. Records with the same CDR3 protein are collapsed into one entry carrying the most frequent genes and DNA. The V and J calls reflect TCRdb's pipeline rather than the authors' work. The sample data list about 66,000 distinct CDR3 sequences, and roughly 10% of these were observed just once. Under 15% of the sample is in the top ten clones.

This specimen belongs to a study of neurological immune-mediated disorders (dated by TCRdb to between 2018 and 2020). Turning to the overall study: Peripheral blood TCR-beta repertoires from patients with HTLV-I-associated myelopathy (HAM/TSP), patients with multiple sclerosis, and healthy controls were compared in the study using UMI-based sequencing. Each longitudinal HAM/TSP and healthy donor was sampled at 3 time-points spaced at about 3-45 month intervals. Longitudinal samples, technical triplicates and paired sorted CD4+ and CD8+ T-cell subsets, alongside PBMC samples, were included among the roughly 100 TCR-beta libraries. The cohort included 60 to 75 subjects: about 15 with HAM/TSP, approximately 35 with multiple sclerosis, and about 20 healthy controls. Results the study describes overall, beyond this receptor: Across subjects, expanded clones never shared an identical CDR3 amino acid sequence, which suggests that the TCR-beta repertoires in every group were private. TCR clonal expansion was greatest in HAM/TSP patients and smallest in MS patients, who ranked below even healthy controls.

The sample's time point label is to be understood as: longitudinal time-point 2. The healthy controls were volunteers from a blood bank in Maryland, USA. For unsorted PBMC libraries, 2 million PBMCs were used after storage in RNAlater at -80 degrees C until RNA extraction. Peripheral blood was subjected to Ficoll-Hypaque density gradient centrifugation to isolate PBMCs, which were then cryopreserved in liquid nitrogen. Between the V and J ends, shortened by 3 bases and 0 bases respectively, the junction contains 12 bases. Taken from cysteine to phenylalanine, the CDR3 has 15 residues. The sequence is cut down to CDR3 DNA, 45 bases in frame from base 1. The germline V gene encodes CDR1 SEHNR and CDR2 FQNEAQ (reference sequence).

The sequence joins TRBV7-9 to TRBJ2-7; the D gene is perhaps TRBD1, on 5 matching bases. Sequencing was performed on PBMCs. This receptor was taken from a man aged 25-40 years in good health. The encoded CDR3 is CASSFIAGPSYEQYF. At the DNA level, the sequence is TGTGCCAGCAGCTTCATTGCAGGGCCCTCCTACGAGCAGTACTTC. When the CDR3 is completed using the reference TRBV7-9 and TRBJ2-7 genes on either side, the full variable domain is DTGVSQNPRHKITKRGQNVTFRCDPISEHNRLYWYRQTLGQGPEFLTYFQNEAQLEKSRLLSDRFSAERPKGSFSTLEIQRTEQGDSAMYLCASSFIAGPSYEQYFGPGTRLTVT.